This T cell receptor (beta chain) was observed in a study of CD8+CD57+ T cells in acquired aplastic anemia listed by TCRdb under 2018. Background for the entire study: On average, sorted CD4+ and CD8+ cells yielded about 3 ug of extracted DNA, with a range of about 0.18 to 30 ug. Healthy donor samples averaged approximately 10 million reads for CD4+ and roughly 12 million for CD8+ cells. Overall results and qualifications from the work: About 30 CD8+ CDR3 sequences were found to be shared between patients and controls, but these sequences appeared to be highly expressed in patients and within the immunodominant clones of the patients. Patients and healthy controls showed no significant difference in CD8+ Simpson's diversity (P=0.060).

Genomic DNA served as template for TCR beta VDJ combination and CDR3 sequence profiling. An Illumina HiSeq 2000 was the platform used for TCR repertoire sequencing. The paper's data handling went like this. Repertoires were assessed using TRBV/TRBJ rearrangement plots, CDR3 size and DJ length profiles, and Simpson's diversity index. The most abundant DNA sequence in the deep sequencing data was defined as the immunodominant clone. CDR3 amino acid sequences were screened for sharing across subjects and compared with published repertoires and the VDJdb database. Through fastp at Q25 and MiXCR, TCRdb rebuilt clones from the public reads, retaining in-frame beta chains. Rows matching on CDR3 protein sequence are summarized as one entry with the most common DNA and genes. What appears here as the V and J calls and clone size reflects TCRdb's work, not the paper's. The sample table records about 190,000 distinct CDR3 sequences; roughly half of these occur just once. Together, the top ten hold roughly 15% of the sample.

At the junction V is shortened by 5 bases and J by 3 bases, with 16 bases in between. CDR1 and CDR2 are read off the germline V gene (reference sequence) as MNHEY and SMNVEV. Measured from the cysteine to the phenylalanine, the CDR3 is 15 residues long. The entry retains the CDR3 DNA only, 45 bases that are in frame from base 1. TCR repertoires of sorted CD4+ and CD8+ blood T cells from severe aplastic anemia patients and healthy subjects were deep-sequenced in the study. Ficoll-Paque density gradient centrifugation was used to isolate peripheral blood mononuclear cells. CD4+ and CD8+ T cells were sorted by FACS or magnetic beads before DNA extraction. Comments on this clonotype: The antigen this receptor binds is unknown. No per-base quality is available; no much larger clone lies one base away.

The sequenced sample was sorted CD4+, CD8+, or CD8+CD57+ T cells (not recorded which) from PBMCs. The TCR originated in a human donor in good health, serving as a control. This chain is built from TRBV27 and TRBJ2-5; the D element could tentatively be TRBD1 or TRBD2, as 7 bases agree for each. In nucleotide form, the sequence is TGTGCCAGCAGTACCTACCAGGGGGGGGAAGAGACCCAGTACTTC. Its protein reads: CASSTYQGGEETQYF.